The 20 T cell receptor beta chains below all came from one sample that was sequenced in a study of blood T cell repertoires in COVID-19. Using immunoSEQ multiplex PCR, the repertoire was profiled, and TCRdb retains in-frame clones only, with some absent. Of tens of thousands of clones detected, approximately 80% appear once; the ten largest clones hold 28%. Sequencing input: peripheral blood. The receptors here all came from a man aged 65 to 85 with acute or convalescent COVID-19.

The genes are TRBV4-2 and TRBJ1-2; 9 bases match TRBD1. CDR1 LGHNA and CDR2 YNFKEQ come from the germline V gene. V dropped 2 bases and J dropped 7; count of bases not matched to a gene: 11. The length of the CDR3 is 16 residues. The CDR3 nucleotides read TGTGCCAGCAGCCAACGACTTGGACAGGGGCATGGTGGCTACACCTTC. Amino acid sequence: CASSQRLGQGHGGYTF.

This clone showed up many times. This chain uses TRBV5-3 with TRBJ1-6, with D possibly TRBD1 on 6 matching bases. TRBV5-3 is sorted into the ORF group, with uncertain function. The CDR3 loop spans 16 amino acids. V lost 1 base to trimming and J lost 7 bases, with 15 bases between them. The CDR3 region is CARSLYLQGANSPLHF. CDR3 nucleotides: TGTGCCAGAAGCTTGTATTTACAGGGCGCCAATTCACCCCTCCACTTT.

This chain uses TRBV28 with TRBJ1-5; D might be TRBD1 (6 bases). In germline, CDR1 is MDHEN, CDR2 SYDVKM. The V end was cut by 6 bases, the J end by 10 bases, with 16 bases between. The CDR3 has 13 residues. The CDR3 coding sequence is TGTGCCAGCAGGTGGGGGCCATATGAACCCCAGCATTTT. As protein: CASRWGPYEPQHF.

The J gene is TRBJ1-4, the V gene TRBV10-3; 9 bases fit TRBD1. The V gene's germline CDR1 is ENHRY and CDR2 SYGVKD. Trimming at V came to 4 bases and at J to 3 bases, leaving 0 bases not matched to a gene. The CDR3 is 14 residues long. CDR3 loop: CAISGQGANEKLFF. The DNA of the CDR3 is TGTGCCATCAGTGGACAGGGGGCTAATGAAAAACTGTTTTTT.

The chain recombines TRBV24-1 with TRBJ1-4; tentative D call: TRBD1 (5 bases). Germline V gives CDR1 KGHDR, CDR2 SFDVKD. This CDR3 region has 13 residues. The V end was cut by 9 bases, the J end by 5 bases, with 12 bases between. The CDR3 loop reads CATSARVNEKLFF. In DNA form, the CDR3 reads TGTGCCACCTCGGCCAGGGTGAATGAAAAACTGTTTTTT.

This clone was recorded once. The rearrangement joins TRBV25-1 to TRBJ2-5; 9 bases align to TRBD1. The germline gives CDR1 MGHDK, CDR2 SYGVNS. This CDR3 comprises 15 residues. Trimming at V came to 4 bases and at J to 5 bases, leaving 8 bases not matched to a gene. The CDR3: CASSANRGRGETQYF. DNA for the CDR3: TGTGCCAGCAGTGCCAACAGGGGGCGGGGGGAGACCCAGTACTTC.

The chain links TRBV28 to TRBJ2-1, with 7 bases matching TRBD2. The germline V gene has CDR1 MDHEN and CDR2 SYDVKM. J was trimmed by 7 bases and V by 7 bases; bases with no gene match: 7. The CDR3 spans 13 residues. CDR3 nucleotides: TGTGCCAGCACGACGGGGGGACTGAATGAGCAGTTCTTC. This translates into CASTTGGLNEQFF. The variable domain in full, with the rest retrieved from reference TRBV28 and TRBJ2-1, is DVKVTQSSRYLVKRTGEKVFLECVQDMDHENMFWYRQDPGLGLRLIYFSYDVKMKEKGDIPEGYSVSREKKERFSLILESASTNQTSMYLCASTTGGLNEQFFGPGTRLTVL.

J is TRBJ1-5 and V is TRBV6-6; D is unresolved. Per the germline V gene, CDR1 is MNHNY and CDR2 is SVGAGI (reference sequence). The ends were cut back, 7 bases at V and 5 bases at J, with 9 bases in the middle. CDR3 length equals 12 residues. CDR3 nucleotides: TGTGCCAGCATCCAGGCCGATCAGCCCCAGCATTTT. The encoded protein is CASIQADQPQHF.

V is TRBV24-1 and J is TRBJ2-2; weak D call: TRBD2 (6 bases). Germline V gene sequence: CDR1 KGHDR, CDR2 SFDVKD. V dropped 5 bases and J dropped 5 bases, with 14 bases sitting between them. This CDR3 has 15 residues. CDR3 residues: CATSGGTSPTGELFF. The CDR3 nucleotides are TGTGCCACCAGTGGCGGGACGAGCCCTACCGGGGAGCTGTTTTTT.

The chain is built from TRBV19 and TRBJ2-7; 7 bases are shared with TRBD1. With 5 bases clipped from V and 2 bases from J, the junction kept 9 bases outside the gene matches. The CDR3 is made up of 15 amino acids. In germline, CDR1 is LNHDA, CDR2 SQIVND (reference sequence). CDR3 in DNA: TGTGCCAGTAGTCCCCAGGGGGTCAGCACCTACGAGCAGTACTTC. Translated: CASSPQGVSTYEQYF.

The genes are TRBV18 and TRBJ1-5; D gene ambiguous. Germline CDR1 and CDR2: KGHSH and LQKENI. V dropped 2 bases and J dropped 5 bases, with 7 bases sitting between them. The CDR3 runs 13 residues. The CDR3, as DNA: TGTGCCAGCTCACCAGCAGAGGATCAGCCCCAGCATTTT. It is translated as CASSPAEDQPQHF. The variable domain in full, with the rest retrieved from reference TRBV18 and TRBJ1-5, is NAGVMQNPRHLVRRRGQEARLRCSPMKGHSHVYWYRQLPEEGLKFMVYLQKENIIDESGMPKERFSAEFPKEGPSILRIQQVVRGDSAAYFCASSPAEDQPQHFGDGTRLSIL.

The V call is TRBV14, the J call TRBJ2-5; 10 nucleotides match TRBD1. The CDR3 is 16 residues long. J was trimmed by 3 bases and V by 5 bases; bases with no gene match: 9. CDR1 SGHDN and CDR2 FVKESK come from the germline V gene. The CDR3 DNA is TGTGCCAGCAGCTCTGACCTGGGGACAGGGGAAGAGACCCAGTACTTC. Protein sequence: CASSSDLGTGEETQYF.

V gene TRBV5-4 combines with J gene TRBJ1-4, with a possible D match to TRBD1 (6 bases). CDR3 length equals 14 residues. V gave up 4 bases and J gave up 3 bases, with 10 bases separating them. Germline V lookup: CDR1 SGHNT, CDR2 YYREEE (reference sequence). The CDR3 spells CASSHGQPNEKLFF. CDR3 DNA: TGTGCCAGCAGCCACGGACAGCCTAATGAAAAACTGTTTTTT.

Worth noting for this clone: A read error may account for a junction end that differs from germline. The chain recombines TRBV6-5 with TRBJ2-2; 13 bases agree with TRBD2. The CDR3 spans 16 residues. Germline V CDR1 and CDR2: MNHEY, SVGAGI. The CDR3 DNA reads TGTGCCAGCAGTTACGGACTAGCGGGAGATCACCGGGGAGCTGTTTTT. Protein: CASSYGLAGDHRGAVF.

The V call is TRBV28, the J call TRBJ1-2, with TRBD1 matching over 7 bases. V dropped 4 bases and J dropped 5; count of bases not matched to a gene: 7. This CDR3 contains 14 residues. CDR1 is MDHEN, CDR2 SYDVKM, per germline. The CDR3, as DNA: TGTGCCAGCAGTTCCCCGGGACAGTCATATGGCTACACCTTC. Protein: CASSSPGQSYGYTF.

This sequence joins TRBV18 and TRBJ1-1; tentative D call: TRBD1 (6 bases). Germline-derived CDR1 and CDR2 are KGHSH and LQKENI. Trimming took off 6 bases at V and 4 bases at J, with 12 bases between the two ends. The CDR3 extends over 13 amino acids. Here the CDR3 DNA reads TGTGCCAGCTCGGCGGACAGATCCACTGAAGCTTTCTTT. Amino acids: CASSADRSTEAFF.

The V and J genes are TRBV7-9 and TRBJ1-1; D is possibly TRBD1 (5 bases). CDR1 is SEHNR and CDR2 is FQNEAQ in the germline V gene (reference sequence). This CDR3 contains 13 residues. The V and J ends lost 4 bases and 4 bases respectively, with 10 bases between them. For the CDR3, the DNA is TGTGCCAGCAGCTCACAGGTGGTCACTGAAGCTTTCTTT. Translated: CASSSQVVTEAFF.

The chain joins TRBV7-3 to TRBJ2-1; weak D call: TRBD2 (6 bases). The V end was cut by 4 bases, the J end by 4 bases, with 14 bases between. From germline, CDR1 is SGHTA and CDR2 FQGTGA. The CDR3 totals 15 residues. DNA of the CDR3: TGTGCCAGCAGCTGGGAGGCTAGCGCTTACAATGAGCAGTTCTTC. Translated, it gives CASSWEASAYNEQFF.

A remark on this clone: A read error may account for a junction end that differs from germline. Other DNA sequences in the sample encode the same CDR3. The chain has TRBV27 and TRBJ1-1; a weak D match, TRBD1 (6 bases). The germline gives CDR1 MNHEY, CDR2 SMNVEV (reference sequence). CDR3 size: 13 residues. In DNA, the CDR3 is TGTGCCAGTAGTTTACAGGGATCGACTGAAGCTTTCTTT. Protein: CASSLQGSTEAFF.

This chain connects TRBV3-1 (or the pseudogene TRBV3-2) to TRBJ2-3; a possible D gene is TRBD2 (5 bases). Trimming left V 0 bases short and J 3 bases short, with 13 bases between. Germline assignment: CDR1 LGHDT and CDR2 YNNKEL (reference sequence). This CDR3 region has 16 residues. CDR3 bases: TGTGCCAGCAGCCAAGACGATAAGAGAGGGACAGATACGCAGTATTTT. Its translation is CASSQDDKRGTDTQYF.